This T cell receptor beta chain was captured by sequencing in a study of T cells in Graves' hyperthyroidism and ophthalmopathy. Those patients with uncontrolled infection, other autoimmune disease, pregnancy or lactation were excluded. On the basis of clinical symptoms, serum thyroxine and TRAb, thyroid ultrasound and orbital computed tomography, diagnoses were made. RNA transcripts served as the template for amplifying TCR beta CDR3 regions. The primer set for the first-round RT-PCR of the TCR CDR3 was HTBI. TCRdb ran MiXCR on the multiplex PCR reads and lists one entry per CDR3 protein. The sample lists tens of thousands of distinct CDR3 sequences; about 53% were seen once. This clonotype was detected ten times or more. The CDR3 runs to 13 residues. Trimming stripped 7 bases from V and 7 bases from J, with 11 bases between. Germline V CDR1 and CDR2: LNHDA, SQIVND (reference sequence).

The clonotype was recovered from a man younger than 30 with Graves' hyperthyroidism. Sequenced: peripheral blood or thyroid tissue (not recorded which). The genes are TRBV19 and TRBJ1-6; D not certain. The CDR3: CASMPGLNSPLHF. As DNA, the CDR3 is TGTGCCAGTATGCCGGGTCTGAATTCACCCCTCCACTTT.